The 31 T cell receptor beta chains in this list originate from one sample, sequenced in a study of T cell repertoires in cytomegalovirus infection. Which antigens these TCRs recognize remains unknown. TCRdb passed the reads through MiXCR, listing each CDR3 protein once. The sample yields around 71,000 distinct CDR3 sequences, about 20% seen once. Material: CD8+ T cells from cultured PBMCs, obtained from culture after CMV antigen stimulation. These receptor sequences come from a human donor in good health (CMV status not recorded). Some clones in this sample may be carry-over from other donors' samples.

CDR3 nucleotide sequence: TGTGCCAGCAGCCCGGGACAGCCCTACGAGCAGTACTTC. Translating it yields CASSPGQPYEQYF. V gene TRBV13 combines with J gene TRBJ2-7, with 7 bases that match TRBD1. V was clipped by 5 bases and J by 2 bases; unmatched bases: 3. The CDR3 extends over 13 amino acids. From germline, CDR1 is PRHDT and CDR2 FYEKMQ (reference sequence).

The V call is TRBV27, the J call TRBJ2-7; D remains unclear. Germline lookup yields CDR1 MNHEY and CDR2 SMNVEV (reference sequence). The V gene lost 6 bases and the J gene lost 0 bases, with 15 bases spanning the gap. There are 15 residues in the CDR3. The CDR3 here is CASSREPLSSYEQYF. The CDR3 region has the DNA TGTGCCAGCAGCCGCGAACCTTTAAGCTCCTACGAGCAGTACTTC.

This clonotype appeared many times. The chain couples TRBV27 to TRBJ1-5, with a weak D call TRBD1 (5 bases). Deletions cut 3 bases from V and 5 bases from J, with 14 bases between. This CDR3 region has 15 residues. Germline V CDR1 and CDR2: MNHEY, SMNVEV (reference sequence). For the CDR3, the DNA is TGTGCCAGCAGTTTTACGGGGGAAGGGGATCAGCCCCAGCATTTT. Its protein is CASSFTGEGDQPQHF.

This clonotype has only a few counts. The chain joins TRBV6-2 or TRBV6-3 to TRBJ1-1; 8 nucleotides align to TRBD1. CDR1 and CDR2 (germline): MNHEY, SVGEGT. The CDR3 has 15 residues. V lost 7 bases to trimming and J lost 4 bases; unmatched junction nucleotides: 11. The CDR3 DNA reads TGTGCCAGCAACAAGGACAGGGACGTTACCACTGAAGCTTTCTTT. This sequence encodes CASNKDRDVTTEAFF.

The rearrangement joins TRBV12-3 or TRBV12-4 to TRBJ1-4, with D uncertain. Trimming cost V 3 bases and J 4 bases, with 0 bases left between them. The CDR3 contains 11 residues. The CDR3 reads CASSFNEKLFF. In DNA form, the CDR3 reads TGTGCCAGCAGTTTTAATGAAAAACTGTTTTTT.

Concerning this clonotype itself: One end of the junction does not line up with germline, which may come from a read error. The CDR3 nucleotides are TGTGCTACCAGCAGAGAGGGGGTCGGAGTCACCGGGGAGCTGTTTTTT. This gives the protein CATSREGVGVTGELFF. V gene TRBV15 combines with J gene TRBJ2-2; weak D call: TRBD1 (6 bases). Germline CDR1 reads LNHNV; CDR2 reads YYDKDF (reference sequence). The CDR3 covers 16 residues.

V gene TRBV7-8 combines with J gene TRBJ1-1, with a possible D match to TRBD1 (6 bases). Germline lookup yields CDR1 SGHVS and CDR2 FQNEAQ. V was cut by 1 base and J by 0 bases, with 12 bases left in between. The CDR3 covers 16 residues. The CDR3 region is CASSLENGQMNTEAFF. Written as DNA, the CDR3 is TGTGCCAGCAGCTTAGAAAATGGACAGATGAACACTGAAGCTTTCTTT.

There are a few counts of this clonotype. This chain uses TRBV6-6 with TRBJ1-4, with TRBD1 as a possible D gene (6 bases). CDR1 and CDR2 from the germline V gene are MNHNY and SVGAGI (reference sequence). Trimming left V 7 bases short and J 5 bases short, with 14 bases between. The CDR3 spans 14 residues. CDR3 in DNA: TGTGCCAGCACCTCTTCCAGGGGAAATGAAAAACTGTTTTTT. Protein: CASTSSRGNEKLFF.

The chain links TRBV12-3 or TRBV12-4 to TRBJ1-1; D call uncertain. Trimming cost V 2 bases and J 11 bases, with 12 bases left between them. CDR3 length equals 12 residues. The CDR3 loop is CASSLSVTGAFF. Here the CDR3 DNA reads TGTGCCAGCAGTTTATCGGTTACCGGGGCTTTCTTT.

This clonotype came up a few times. The chain combines TRBV7-6 with TRBJ1-2, with 10 bases lining up with TRBD1. Germline-derived CDR1 and CDR2 are SGHVS and FNYEAQ. Trimming cost V 5 bases and J 6 bases; bases outside gene matches: 3. The CDR3 consists of 13 residues. The DNA for the CDR3 is TGTGCCAGCAGCCGGACAGGGGGACATGGCTACACCTTC. It encodes CASSRTGGHGYTF.

The rearrangement uses TRBV6-2 or TRBV6-3 and TRBJ2-6, with a weak D call TRBD2 (5 bases). The CDR3 contains 18 residues. Trimming pared 2 bases from V and 0 bases from J, leaving 14 bases between. Germline V gives CDR1 MNHEY, CDR2 SVGEGT. The CDR3 here is CASSYNEGRFSGANVLTF. The CDR3 DNA follows: TGTGCCAGCAGTTACAATGAGGGCCGGTTCTCTGGGGCCAACGTCCTGACTTTC.

This clonotype was counted a few times. This rearrangement joins TRBV25-1 to TRBJ1-5; TRBD1 is a possible D gene (5 bases). The CDR3 is 17 residues long. Germline V CDR1 and CDR2: MGHDK, SYGVNS. V lost 4 bases and J 0 bases, leaving 16 bases between the germline ends. The CDR3 nucleotides read TGTGCCAGCAGTGCCGACCAGGACAAAAATAGCAATCAGCCCCAGCATTTT. It encodes CASSADQDKNSNQPQHF.

This clonotype has just a few counts. CDR3 nucleotides: TGTGCCAGCAGCTCTGGAAAGGGAACCAATCAGCCCCAGCATTTT. It codes for CASSSGKGTNQPQHF. This chain uses TRBV9 with TRBJ1-5; D not certain. With 4 bases removed from V and 3 bases from J, the gap between germline ends came to 14 bases. CDR1 and CDR2 (germline): SGDLS, YYNGEE. The CDR3 loop spans 15 amino acids.

The chain links TRBV27 to TRBJ2-2; D remains unclear. Germline V gives CDR1 MNHEY, CDR2 SMNVEV (reference sequence). The germline V and J ends were trimmed by 6 bases and 6 bases, with 11 bases remaining between them. This CDR3 is built from 13 residues. The CDR3, as DNA: TGTGCCAGCAGCCCCCCAAGGGCCGGGGAGCTGTTTTTT. Its protein is CASSPPRAGELFF.

V usage is TRBV5-8 and J usage is TRBJ1-1; 7 bases fit TRBD1. The germline V gene encodes CDR1 SGHTS and CDR2 YDEGEE. With 2 bases clipped from V and 1 base from J, the junction kept 2 bases outside the gene matches. This CDR3 comprises 14 residues. CDR3 DNA sequence: TGTGCCAGCAGCTTCGCAGGGGGGAACACTGAAGCTTTCTTT. This sequence encodes CASSFAGGNTEAFF.

This clonotype was observed a few times. The chain combines TRBV6-2 or TRBV6-3 with TRBJ2-7; D could derive from TRBD1 or TRBD2 (5 bases each). CDR3 length equals 14 residues. V lost 2 bases and J lost 2, with 10 bases in between. CDR1 is MNHEY and CDR2 is SVGEGT in the germline V gene. Here the CDR3 reads CASSYDGAAYEQYF. The CDR3 DNA sequence: TGTGCCAGCAGTTACGACGGGGCCGCCTACGAGCAGTACTTC.

This clonotype occurred many times. This rearrangement joins TRBV7-9 to TRBJ2-7; D may correspond to TRBD1 or TRBD2 (6 bases each). V was trimmed by 1 base and J by 2 bases, leaving 12 bases between them. The CDR3 spans 15 residues. Germline CDR1 reads SEHNR; CDR2 reads FQNEAQ (reference sequence). The CDR3 DNA reads TGTGCCAGCAGCTTAGAGGGGGGTTTTACCTACGAGCAGTACTTC. Translated: CASSLEGGFTYEQYF.

The chain combines TRBV4-1 with TRBJ1-1; a possible D gene is TRBD1 (5 bases). CDR3 length equals 13 residues. CDR1 is MGHRA, CDR2 YSYEKL, per germline. V lost 0 bases and J 5 bases, leaving 7 bases between the germline ends. The CDR3 loop is CASSQEGETEAFF. DNA of the CDR3: TGCGCCAGCAGCCAAGAGGGGGAAACTGAAGCTTTCTTT.

The chain recombines TRBV7-2 with TRBJ2-7, with TRBD2 matching 7 bases. Germline CDR1 is SGHTA and CDR2 is FQGNSA. V gave up 1 base and J gave up 3 bases; unmatched junction bases: 9. This CDR3 comprises 16 residues. The CDR3 DNA is TGTGCCAGCAGCTTAGTAGCGGGTGTAACGGGCTACGAGCAGTACTTC. Protein: CASSLVAGVTGYEQYF.

There are a few counts of this clonotype. This chain connects TRBV6-2 or TRBV6-3 to TRBJ1-1; D not certain. Germline lookup yields CDR1 MNHEY and CDR2 SVGEGT. The CDR3 is 14 residues long. V shed 5 bases and J shed 1 base, with 11 bases lying between them. The CDR3 protein is CASSPGPGNTEAFF. CDR3 nucleotide sequence: TGTGCCAGCAGTCCCGGCCCGGGGAACACTGAAGCTTTCTTT.

This clonotype was counted many times. CDR3 protein: CASSLASGVETQYF. In nucleotides, the CDR3 is TGTGCCAGCAGTTTGGCCAGCGGGGTAGAGACCCAGTACTTC. The chain is built from TRBV12-3 or TRBV12-4 and TRBJ2-5; 7 bases align to TRBD2. There are 14 residues in the CDR3. Trimming cost V 3 bases and J 4 bases; bases outside gene matches: 5.

This clonotype occurred a few times. The V gene is TRBV4-1, the J gene TRBJ1-3; D not resolved. The length of the CDR3 is 13 residues. Between the trimmed V and J ends, which lost 3 bases and 1 base, there was a span of 4 bases. The germline CDR1 and CDR2 sequences are MGHRA and YSYEKL. The CDR3 region has the DNA TGCGCCAGCAGCCACACGTCTGGAAACACCATATATTTT. The encoded protein is CASSHTSGNTIYF.

This chain joins TRBV5-6 and TRBJ1-2, with D unresolved. V was clipped by 0 bases and J by 4 bases, with 10 bases between them. Germline CDR1 SGHDT, CDR2 YYEEEE. The CDR3 length is 14 residues. CDR3 loop: CASSLAGDGYGYTF. CDR3 DNA sequence: TGTGCCAGCAGCTTGGCCGGGGATGGCTATGGCTACACCTTC. The full variable domain, with the rest looked up from reference TRBV5-6 and TRBJ1-2, is DAGVTQSPTHLIKTRGQQVTLRCSPKSGHDTVSWYQQALGQGPQFIFQYYEEEERQRGNFPDRFSGHQFPNYSSELNVNALLLGDSALYLCASSLAGDGYGYTFGSGTRLTVV.

The rearrangement links TRBV4-3 to TRBJ1-5; the D gene is possibly TRBD1 (5 bases). V was shortened by 4 bases and J by 2 bases, with 12 bases between the two germline ends. The CDR3 runs to 15 residues. Germline-derived CDR1 and CDR2 are LGHNA and YSLEER. For the CDR3, the DNA is TGCGCCAGCAGCCCCGGGGCGGGAGGCAATCAGCCCCAGCATTTT. It codes for CASSPGAGGNQPQHF.

This chain connects TRBV7-2 to TRBJ1-4; D gene ambiguous. Germline V lookup: CDR1 SGHTA, CDR2 FQGNSA. The CDR3 sequence is 16 residues long. V dropped 1 base and J dropped 4 bases, with 13 bases sitting between them. The DNA for the CDR3 is TGTGCCAGCAGCTTAGAAATGGAGGGAATTAATGAAAAACTGTTTTTT. Translating it yields CASSLEMEGINEKLFF. The full variable domain, its missing parts supplied by reference TRBV7-2 and TRBJ1-4, is GAGVSQSPSNKVTEKGKDVELRCDPISGHTALYWYRQSLGQGLEFLIYFQGNSAPDKSGLPSDRFSAERTGGSVSTLTIQRTQQEDSAVYLCASSLEMEGINEKLFFGSGTQLSVL.

This chain joins TRBV12-3 or TRBV12-4 and TRBJ1-2, with D possibly being TRBD1 (5 bases). This CDR3 contains 12 residues. V gave up 3 bases and J gave up 7 bases, with 9 bases separating them. DNA of the CDR3: TGTGCCAGCAGTTTCACCGGGGGTGGCTACACCTTC. Amino acids: CASSFTGGGYTF.

As regards this clonotype: One end of the junction varies from germline; a read error may be responsible. This sequence joins TRBV6-5 and TRBJ2-7; D might be TRBD1 or TRBD2, each matching 7 bases. The CDR3 length is 14 residues. Germline-derived CDR1 and CDR2 are MNHEY and SVGAGI. In DNA, the CDR3 is TGTGCCCGCAGTGCTGGGACAGCGGGATACGAGCAGTACTTC. Its translation: CARSAGTAGYEQYF.

The chain's CDR3 is CASSPSRSHYEQYF. The CDR3 coding sequence is TGTGCCAGCAGCCCTAGCAGAAGTCACTACGAGCAGTACTTC. This chain connects TRBV5-4 to TRBJ2-7; tentatively, D is TRBD2 (5 bases). Trimming pared 4 bases from V and 3 bases from J, leaving 14 bases between. Germline V lookup: CDR1 SGHNT, CDR2 YYREEE (reference sequence). This CDR3 has 14 amino acids.

V usage is TRBV6-6 and J usage is TRBJ2-2, with a weak D call TRBD2 (6 bases). Germline values: CDR1 MNHNY, CDR2 SVGAGI (reference sequence). Between the trimmed V and J ends, which lost 2 bases and 2 bases, there was a span of 18 bases. The CDR3 has 18 residues. CDR3 region: CASSYKSAAGSNTGELFF. Written as DNA, the CDR3 is TGTGCCAGCAGTTACAAATCGGCGGCGGGGTCTAACACCGGGGAGCTGTTTTTT.

This clonotype was detected ten times or more. This chain links TRBV7-8 with TRBJ1-3; perhaps TRBD1 as D (5 bases). The germline V and J ends were trimmed by 5 bases and 1 base, with 12 bases remaining between them. The V gene's germline CDR1 is SGHVS and CDR2 FQNEAQ. This CDR3 is built from 15 residues. CDR3 DNA: TGTGCCAGCAGCATTCTTGGGGGATCTGGAAACACCATATATTTT. Its translation is CASSILGGSGNTIYF.

The gene calls are TRBV4-3 and TRBJ2-3, with 15 bases that match TRBD2. The CDR3 spans 16 residues. V gave up 4 bases and J gave up 4 bases; unmatched junction bases: 3. In germline, CDR1 is LGHNA, CDR2 YSLEER. CDR3 in DNA: TGCGCCAGCAGCCTAGGACTAGCGGGGGGGTCAGATACGCAGTATTTT. Protein product: CASSLGLAGGSDTQYF.